The 15 T cell receptor beta chains below all came from one sample that was sequenced in a study of T-cell reconstitution after alpha-beta-depleted transplantation in children. The TCRbeta library incorporated unique molecular identifiers. Each CDR3 protein gets one entry after TCRdb re-called the PCR reads with MiXCR. The sample lists around 78,000 distinct CDR3 sequences; 12% to 15% were seen once. Sample: PBMCs, mostly from graft donor cells, taken 180 days after TCRalphabeta/CD19-depleted stem cell transplant. Receptors were obtained from a male patient between 2 and 15 years old who had a stem cell transplant for acute lymphoblastic leukemia, so the T cells may come from the graft donor.

In the case of this clonotype: A much larger clone differs by one base, so this may be a read error. The rearrangement uses TRBV20-1 and TRBJ2-7; possibly TRBD2 for D (5 bases). The CDR3 totals 14 residues. Trimming took off 4 bases at V and 0 bases at J, with 13 bases between the two ends. Germline V gives CDR1 DFQATT, CDR2 SNEGSKA (reference sequence). As DNA, the CDR3 is TGCAGTGCTAAGACTAACGGTAACTCCTACGAGCAGTACTTC. Its translation: CSAKTNGNSYEQYF.

The chain links TRBV5-1 to TRBJ2-3, with 8 bases aligning to TRBD2. The CDR3 length is 16 residues. Germline V gives CDR1 SGHRS, CDR2 YFSETQ. The J segment lost 3 bases and the V segment lost 2 bases, leaving 8 bases of the junction unmatched. The CDR3 sequence: CASSFTPGGLTDTQYF. The CDR3 nucleotides read TGCGCCAGCAGCTTTACGCCGGGAGGGCTGACAGATACGCAGTATTTT.

The chain recombines TRBV20-1 with TRBJ1-1, with D perhaps matching TRBD1 (5 bases). V lost 7 bases and J 7 bases, leaving 16 bases between the germline ends. CDR1 and CDR2 from the germline V gene are DFQATT and SNEGSKA (reference sequence). This CDR3 region has 12 residues. CDR3 nucleotides: TGCAGTGAAAGTCGGTTGGGGGTTGAAGCTTTCTTT. It yields the protein CSESRLGVEAFF.

The sample holds many counts of this clonotype. The V gene is TRBV27, the J gene TRBJ2-3; no clear D. The ends were cut back, 2 bases at V and 8 bases at J, with 11 bases in the middle. The CDR3 totals 13 residues. Germline CDR1 and CDR2: MNHEY and SMNVEV (reference sequence). CDR3 protein: CASSLGALGTQYF. DNA for the CDR3: TGTGCCAGCAGTTTAGGTGCCCTGGGTACGCAGTATTTT.

This clonotype was seen more than once but under ten times. This chain links TRBV5-1 with TRBJ1-1, with TRBD1 identical over 8 bases. V dropped 4 bases and J dropped 2; count of bases not matched to a gene: 7. CDR1 and CDR2 (germline): SGHRS, YFSETQ. The CDR3 is made up of 15 amino acids. The DNA for the CDR3 is TGCGCCAGCAGCCCTCGGACAGGGAAAAACACTGAAGCTTTCTTT. Encoded protein: CASSPRTGKNTEAFF.

J is TRBJ2-4 and V is TRBV18; weak D call: TRBD1 (5 bases). With 3 bases removed from V and 7 bases from J, the gap between germline ends came to 10 bases. Germline CDR1 reads KGHSH; CDR2 reads LQKENI. The CDR3 extends over 13 amino acids. The CDR3 sequence: CASSPGKGNIQYF. The CDR3 DNA is TGTGCCAGCTCACCGGGGAAGGGGAACATTCAGTACTTC. Full variable domain (outside the CDR3, taken from reference TRBV18 and TRBJ2-4): NAGVMQNPRHLVRRRGQEARLRCSPMKGHSHVYWYRQLPEEGLKFMVYLQKENIIDESGMPKERFSAEFPKEGPSILRIQQVVRGDSAAYFCASSPGKGNIQYFGAGTRLSVL.

This clonotype was detected only a few times. CDR3 coding DNA: TGTGCCAGCAGCTTAGGGAACAACTATGGCTACACCTTC. Amino acids: CASSLGNNYGYTF. This rearrangement joins TRBV7-2 to TRBJ1-2; D uncertain. V lost 1 base, J lost 2 bases, and 5 bases lay in between. In germline, CDR1 is SGHTA, CDR2 FQGNSA. The CDR3 has 13 residues.

This clonotype has a handful of counts. The gene calls are TRBV7-9 and TRBJ1-1, with a weak D call TRBD1 (6 bases). The CDR3 has 17 amino acids. V gave up 4 bases and J gave up 0 bases, with 18 bases separating them. Germline V CDR1 and CDR2: SEHNR, FQNEAQ (reference sequence). The CDR3 DNA reads TGTGCCAGCAGCTCCCCCAGGACAGCCGGTATGAACACTGAAGCTTTCTTT. It specifies CASSSPRTAGMNTEAFF.

In its sample, this clonotype was seen a few times. The V call is TRBV5-1, the J call TRBJ2-7; D is ambiguous. Trimming shortened V by 4 bases and J by 2 bases, and 13 bases separated the two germline ends. Germline CDR1 SGHRS, CDR2 YFSETQ. The CDR3 totals 14 residues. The CDR3 coding sequence is TGCGCCAGCAGCGACGACATATGGCCCTACGAGCAGTACTTC. This translates into CASSDDIWPYEQYF. Drawing the rest from reference TRBV5-1 and TRBJ2-7, the complete variable domain is KAGVTQTPRYLIKTRGQQVTLSCSPISGHRSVSWYQQTPGQGLQFLFEYFSETQRNKGNFPGRFSGRQFSNSRSEMNVSTLELGDSALYLCASSDDIWPYEQYFGPGTRLTVT.

This clonotype appeared many times. V usage is TRBV27 and J usage is TRBJ2-7, with a weak D call TRBD2 (5 bases). The CDR3 length is 14 residues. Germline lookup yields CDR1 MNHEY and CDR2 SMNVEV (reference sequence). Deletions cut 11 bases from V and 1 base from J, with 18 bases between. The DNA of the CDR3 is TGTGCCTCCCGGGGAATTCCGGGTTCCTACGAGCAGTACTTC. It specifies CASRGIPGSYEQYF.

This clonotype was counted between two and nine times. V usage is TRBV5-1 and J usage is TRBJ2-5; D gene uncertain. Trimming removed 4 bases from V and 1 base from J, with 8 bases in between. This CDR3 comprises 13 residues. Germline values: CDR1 SGHRS, CDR2 YFSETQ. The CDR3 loop reads CASSSLPQETQYF. The CDR3 nucleotides read TGCGCCAGCAGCAGCCTCCCCCAAGAGACCCAGTACTTC.

There are many counts of this clonotype. This chain uses TRBV28 with TRBJ2-7; D is uncertain. V lost 3 bases and J 1 base, leaving 10 bases between the germline ends. Germline V gene data show CDR1 as MDHEN and CDR2 as SYDVKM. The CDR3 runs 14 residues. This CDR3 reads CASSFADSSYEQYF. The CDR3 coding sequence is TGTGCCAGCAGTTTTGCAGATTCTTCCTACGAGCAGTACTTC.

The J gene is TRBJ2-5, the V gene TRBV5-1; D call uncertain. Germline CDR1 reads SGHRS; CDR2 reads YFSETQ. V shed 0 bases and J shed 1 base, with 25 bases lying between them. The CDR3 sequence is 20 residues long. CDR3 coding DNA: TGCGCCAGCAGCTTGGACTGGTTTGGGCAGCCCTCAAATCCCCAAGAGACCCAGTACTTC. It translates to CASSLDWFGQPSNPQETQYF.

The chain employs TRBV6-5 and TRBJ2-6; D not resolved. The CDR3 sequence is 16 residues long. Per germline, CDR1 MNHEY and CDR2 SVGAGI. Trimming took off 4 bases at V and 0 bases at J, with 10 bases between the two ends. The CDR3 nucleotides are TGTGCCAGCAGTTGGATTAAAGTCTCTGGGGCCAACGTCCTGACTTTC. Its protein is CASSWIKVSGANVLTF.

This clonotype has just a few counts. The gene calls are TRBV10-3 and TRBJ2-5, with D possibly being TRBD2 (6 bases). The V end lost 10 bases, the J end lost 4 bases, and 16 bases lay between the germline ends. This CDR3 contains 13 residues. CDR1 and CDR2 from the germline V gene are ENHRY and SYGVKD. The CDR3 loop reads CATRRDQRETQYF. The CDR3 bases are TGTGCCACCAGGAGGGACCAACGAGAGACCCAGTACTTC.